Each of the 6 T cell receptor beta chains below was sequenced from the same sample in a study of spatial heterogeneity in lung cancer. General study findings and limits: Tracking of tumor mutation counts was seen in expanded intratumoral alpha and beta TCR counts.

In TCRdb, the 5' RACE reads were re-called with MiXCR into one record per CDR3 protein. Of some 9,000 distinct CDR3 sequences detected, roughly 13% appear once; the ten largest clones hold more than 13%. Time point indicated: sample taken at primary tumor resection. These TCRs' antigens remain unknown. This material consisted of lung tumor tissue, taken at surgery. The receptors were gathered from a male donor with early-stage non-small cell lung cancer.

The sample holds many counts of this clonotype. The chain is built from TRBV29-1 and TRBJ2-3, with 9 bases lining up with TRBD1. Germline V gene sequence: CDR1 SQVTM, CDR2 ANQGSEA. Trimming removed 6 bases from V and 1 base from J; junction bases left unmatched: 11. This CDR3 is built from 16 residues. The CDR3 sequence is CSVPPGTGTGTDTQYF. CDR3 DNA: TGCAGCGTCCCTCCGGGGACAGGGACCGGCACAGATACGCAGTATTTT.

This clonotype was observed a few times. The genes are TRBV5-4 and TRBJ2-7; D gene unclear. Deletions cut 4 bases from V and 2 bases from J, with 13 bases between. The CDR3 is 14 residues long. Germline-derived CDR1 and CDR2 are SGHNT and YYREEE (reference sequence). The CDR3 sequence: CASSPGQVTYEQYF. CDR3 DNA sequence: TGTGCCAGCAGCCCTGGGCAGGTCACCTACGAGCAGTACTTC.

This clonotype is judged large. The J gene is TRBJ2-7, the V gene TRBV6-2 or TRBV6-3, with 7 bases identical to TRBD1. The CDR3 extends over 13 amino acids. With V trimmed by 2 bases and J by 7 bases, 5 bases remained unmatched. Germline V gene sequence: CDR1 MNHEY, CDR2 SVGEGT. This chain's CDR3 is CASSYRDSWEQYF. The DNA for the CDR3 is TGTGCCAGCAGTTACCGGGACAGTTGGGAGCAGTACTTC.

This clonotype is judged medium-sized. The V gene is TRBV29-1, the J gene TRBJ2-3; 11 positions match TRBD2. Trimming removed 1 base from V and 6 bases from J; junction bases left unmatched: 6. The V gene's germline CDR1 is SQVTM and CDR2 ANQGSEA. The CDR3 spans 15 residues. For the CDR3, the DNA is TGCAGCGTTGAAGGCCTAGCGGGAGGTCTGGATACGCAGTATTTT. It encodes CSVEGLAGGLDTQYF.

This clonotype was detected many times. This chain links TRBV4-3 with TRBJ1-5; no reliable D call. The CDR3 contains 14 residues. Trimming took 0 bases from V and 4 from J, leaving 7 bases between them. Germline CDR1 LGHNA, CDR2 YSLEER. The CDR3 loop is CASSQDYLNQPQHF. CDR3 DNA sequence: TGCGCCAGCAGCCAAGATTACCTAAATCAGCCCCAGCATTTT.

The table lists this clonotype with many counts. The chain joins TRBV15 to TRBJ1-6; D is possibly TRBD1 (6 bases). Trimming left V 0 bases short and J 7 bases short, with 16 bases between. Per germline, CDR1 LNHNV and CDR2 YYDKDF (reference sequence). This CDR3 contains 17 residues. As DNA, the CDR3 is TGTGCCACCAGCAGAGATCAAACAGGGCTACGGAATTCACCCCTCCACTTT. Amino acid sequence: CATSRDQTGLRNSPLHF.